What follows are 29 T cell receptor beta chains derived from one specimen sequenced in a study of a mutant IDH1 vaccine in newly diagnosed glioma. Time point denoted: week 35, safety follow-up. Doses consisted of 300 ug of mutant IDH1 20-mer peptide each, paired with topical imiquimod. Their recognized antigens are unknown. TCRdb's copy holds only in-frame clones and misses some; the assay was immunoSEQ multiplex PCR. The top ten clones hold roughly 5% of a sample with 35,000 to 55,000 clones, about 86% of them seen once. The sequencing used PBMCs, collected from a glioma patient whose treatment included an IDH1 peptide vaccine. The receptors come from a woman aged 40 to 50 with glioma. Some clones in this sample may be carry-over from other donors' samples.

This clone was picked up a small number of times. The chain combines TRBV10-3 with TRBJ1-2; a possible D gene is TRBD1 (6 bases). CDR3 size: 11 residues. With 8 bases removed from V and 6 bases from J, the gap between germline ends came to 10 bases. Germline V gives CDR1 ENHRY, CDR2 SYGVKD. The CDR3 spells CAIEGGDGYTF. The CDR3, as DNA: TGTGCCATCGAAGGGGGGGATGGCTACACCTTC.

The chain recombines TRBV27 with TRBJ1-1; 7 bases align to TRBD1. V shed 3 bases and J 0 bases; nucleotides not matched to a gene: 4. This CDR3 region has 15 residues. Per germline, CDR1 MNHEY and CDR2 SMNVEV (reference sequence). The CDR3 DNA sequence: TGTGCCAGCAGTTTCTCCCAGGGGGTGAACACTGAAGCTTTCTTT. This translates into CASSFSQGVNTEAFF.

The chain's CDR3 is CASSFRSLGGSQYF. DNA for the CDR3: TGTGCCAGCAGCTTTAGGAGTTTGGGTGGGTCGCAGTATTTT. The chain joins TRBV13 to TRBJ2-3, with no clear D. The CDR3 is 14 amino acids. V was shortened by 3 bases and J by 10 bases, with 17 bases between the two germline ends. Germline V gene sequence: CDR1 PRHDT, CDR2 FYEKMQ (reference sequence).

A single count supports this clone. The DNA for the CDR3 is TGCGCCAGCAGCTTTTCGGGGACGCAAGAGACCCAGTACTTC. Residues: CASSFSGTQETQYF. The chain links TRBV5-1 to TRBJ2-5; D possibly matches TRBD1 or TRBD2 (5 bases each). Per the germline V gene, CDR1 is SGHRS and CDR2 is YFSETQ. V lost 2 bases, J lost 2 bases, and 10 bases lay in between. The CDR3 has 14 amino acids.

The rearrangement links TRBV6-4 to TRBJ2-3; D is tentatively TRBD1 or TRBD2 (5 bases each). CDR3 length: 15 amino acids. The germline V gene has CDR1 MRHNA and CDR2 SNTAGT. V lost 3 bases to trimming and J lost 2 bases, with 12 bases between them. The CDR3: CASSEGRDHTDTQYF. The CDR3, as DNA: TGTGCCAGCAGTGAAGGCCGGGACCACACAGATACGCAGTATTTT.

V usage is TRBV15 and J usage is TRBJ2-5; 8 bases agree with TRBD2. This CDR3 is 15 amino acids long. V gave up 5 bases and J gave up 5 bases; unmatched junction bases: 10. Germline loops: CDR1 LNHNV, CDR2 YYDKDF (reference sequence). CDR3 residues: CATSRRGAQGETQYF. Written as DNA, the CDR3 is TGTGCCACCAGCCGGCGGGGGGCGCAAGGGGAGACCCAGTACTTC.

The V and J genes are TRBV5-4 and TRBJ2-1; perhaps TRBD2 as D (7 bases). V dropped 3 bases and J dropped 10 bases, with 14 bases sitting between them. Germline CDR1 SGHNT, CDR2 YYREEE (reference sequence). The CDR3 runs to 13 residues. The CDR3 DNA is TGTGCCAGCAGCTCCCCGGCGGGGGCGGAGCAGTTCTTC. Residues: CASSSPAGAEQFF.

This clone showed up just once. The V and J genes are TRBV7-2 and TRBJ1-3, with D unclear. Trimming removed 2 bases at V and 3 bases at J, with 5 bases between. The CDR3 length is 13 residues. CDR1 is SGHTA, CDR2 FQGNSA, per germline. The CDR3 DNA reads TGTGCCAGCAGCTTAAGGGTTGGAAACACCATATATTTT. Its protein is CASSLRVGNTIYF.

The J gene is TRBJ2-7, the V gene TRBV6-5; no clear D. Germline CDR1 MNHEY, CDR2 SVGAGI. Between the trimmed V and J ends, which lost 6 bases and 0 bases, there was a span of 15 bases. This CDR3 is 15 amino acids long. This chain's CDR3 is CASRSPGRSSYEQYF. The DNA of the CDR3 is TGTGCCAGCAGATCCCCCGGACGGAGCTCCTACGAGCAGTACTTC.

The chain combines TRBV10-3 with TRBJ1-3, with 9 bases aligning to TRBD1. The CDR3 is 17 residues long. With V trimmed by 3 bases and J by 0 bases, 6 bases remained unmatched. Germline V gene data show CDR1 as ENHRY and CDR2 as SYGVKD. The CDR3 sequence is CAISEGTGLGSGNTIYF. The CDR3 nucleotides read TGTGCCATCAGTGAAGGGACAGGGCTCGGCTCTGGAAACACCATATATTTT.

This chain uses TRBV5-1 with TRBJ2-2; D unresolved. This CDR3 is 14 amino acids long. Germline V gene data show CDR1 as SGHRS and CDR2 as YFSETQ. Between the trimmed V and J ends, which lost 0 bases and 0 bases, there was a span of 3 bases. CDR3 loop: CASSLAANTGELFF. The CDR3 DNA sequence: TGCGCCAGCAGCTTGGCCGCGAACACCGGGGAGCTGTTTTTT. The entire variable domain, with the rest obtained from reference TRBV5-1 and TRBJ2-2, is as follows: KAGVTQTPRYLIKTRGQQVTLSCSPISGHRSVSWYQQTPGQGLQFLFEYFSETQRNKGNFPGRFSGRQFSNSRSEMNVSTLELGDSALYLCASSLAANTGELFFGEGSRLTVL.

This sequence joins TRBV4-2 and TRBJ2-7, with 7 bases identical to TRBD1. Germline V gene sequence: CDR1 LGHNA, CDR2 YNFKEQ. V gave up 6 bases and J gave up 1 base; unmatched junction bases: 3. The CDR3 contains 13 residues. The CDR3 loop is CASREQGSYEQYF. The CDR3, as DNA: TGTGCCAGCAGAGAACAGGGGTCCTACGAGCAGTACTTC.

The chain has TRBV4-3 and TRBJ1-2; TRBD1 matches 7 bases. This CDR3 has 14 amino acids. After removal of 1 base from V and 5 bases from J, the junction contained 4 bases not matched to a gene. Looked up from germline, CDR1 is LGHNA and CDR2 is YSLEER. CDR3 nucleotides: TGCGCCAGCAGCCAAGGAGGGGGCGCGTATGGCTACACCTTC. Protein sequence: CASSQGGGAYGYTF.

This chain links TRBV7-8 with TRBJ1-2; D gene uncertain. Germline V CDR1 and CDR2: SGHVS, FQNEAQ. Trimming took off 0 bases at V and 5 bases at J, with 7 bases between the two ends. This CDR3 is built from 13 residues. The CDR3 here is CASSLAFGYGYTF. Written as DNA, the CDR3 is TGTGCCAGCAGCTTAGCGTTTGGTTATGGCTACACCTTC.

The CDR3 sequence: CASSFSTDTDTQYF. The CDR3 nucleotides are TGCGCCAGCAGTTTTTCGACAGACACAGATACGCAGTATTTT. The gene calls are TRBV5-1 and TRBJ2-3; D is possibly TRBD1 (5 bases). Trimming pared 5 bases from V and 2 bases from J, leaving 12 bases between. Germline-derived CDR1 and CDR2 are SGHRS and YFSETQ. CDR3 length equals 14 residues.

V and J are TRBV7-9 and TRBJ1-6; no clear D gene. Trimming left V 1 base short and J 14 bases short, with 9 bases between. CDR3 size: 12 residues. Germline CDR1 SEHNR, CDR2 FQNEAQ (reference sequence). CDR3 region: CASSLGGLALHF. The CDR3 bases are TGTGCCAGCAGCTTAGGAGGACTTGCCCTCCACTTT.

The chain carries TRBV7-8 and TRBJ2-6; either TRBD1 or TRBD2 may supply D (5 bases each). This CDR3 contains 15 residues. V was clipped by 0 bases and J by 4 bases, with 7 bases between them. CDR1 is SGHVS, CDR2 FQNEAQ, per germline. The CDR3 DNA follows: TGTGCCAGCAGCTTAGCCGGGACCGGGGCCAACGTCCTGACTTTC. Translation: CASSLAGTGANVLTF.

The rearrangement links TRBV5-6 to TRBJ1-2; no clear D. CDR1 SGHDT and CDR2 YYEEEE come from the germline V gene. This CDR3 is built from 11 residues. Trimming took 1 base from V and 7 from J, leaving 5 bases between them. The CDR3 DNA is TGTGCCAGCAGCTTGAGACGTGGCTACACCTTC. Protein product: CASSLRRGYTF.

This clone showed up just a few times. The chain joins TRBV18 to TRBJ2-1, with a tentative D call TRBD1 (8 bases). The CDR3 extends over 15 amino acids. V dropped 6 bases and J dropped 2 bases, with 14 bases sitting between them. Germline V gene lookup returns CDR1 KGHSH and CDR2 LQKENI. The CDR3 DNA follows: TGTGCCAGCTCCCACAGGGGGGGGGCCTACAATGAGCAGTTCTTC. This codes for CASSHRGGAYNEQFF.

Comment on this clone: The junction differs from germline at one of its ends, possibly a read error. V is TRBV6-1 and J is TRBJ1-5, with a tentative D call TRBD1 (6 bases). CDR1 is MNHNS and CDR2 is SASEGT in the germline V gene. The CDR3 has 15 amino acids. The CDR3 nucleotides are TGTGCCAGCAGGGAAGGGGGATCTGGCAATCAGCCCCAGCATTTT. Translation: CASREGGSGNQPQHF.

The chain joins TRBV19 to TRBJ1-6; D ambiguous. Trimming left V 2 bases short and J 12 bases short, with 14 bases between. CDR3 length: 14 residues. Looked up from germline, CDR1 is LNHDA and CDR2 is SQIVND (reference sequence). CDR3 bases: TGTGCCAGTAGTATAAGGAAGGGTACTCGACCCCTCCACTTT. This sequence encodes CASSIRKGTRPLHF. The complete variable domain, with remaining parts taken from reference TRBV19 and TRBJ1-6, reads DGGITQSPKYLFRKEGQNVTLSCEQNLNHDAMYWYRQDPGQGLRLIYYSQIVNDFQKGDIAEGYSVSREKKESFPLTVTSAQKNPTAFYLCASSIRKGTRPLHFGNGTRLTVT.

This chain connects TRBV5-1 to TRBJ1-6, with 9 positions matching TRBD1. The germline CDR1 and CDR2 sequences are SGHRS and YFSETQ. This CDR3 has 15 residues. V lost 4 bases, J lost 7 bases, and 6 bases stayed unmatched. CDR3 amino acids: CASSVDRGDNSPLHF. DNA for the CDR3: TGCGCCAGCAGCGTTGACAGGGGGGACAATTCACCCCTCCACTTT.

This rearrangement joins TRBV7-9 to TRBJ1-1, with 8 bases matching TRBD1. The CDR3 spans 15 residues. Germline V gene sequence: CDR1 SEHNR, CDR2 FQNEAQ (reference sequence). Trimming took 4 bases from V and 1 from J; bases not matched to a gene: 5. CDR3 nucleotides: TGTGCCAGCAGCTGGGACAGGAGAGGGAACACTGAAGCTTTCTTT. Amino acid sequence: CASSWDRRGNTEAFF.

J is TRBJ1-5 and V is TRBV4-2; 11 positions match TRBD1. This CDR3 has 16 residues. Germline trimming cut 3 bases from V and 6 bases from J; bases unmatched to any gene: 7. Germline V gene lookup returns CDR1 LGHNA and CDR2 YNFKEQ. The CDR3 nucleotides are TGTGCCAGCAGCCAGCCGGGACAGGGGGGCGGTCAGCCCCAGCATTTT. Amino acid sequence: CASSQPGQGGGQPQHF.

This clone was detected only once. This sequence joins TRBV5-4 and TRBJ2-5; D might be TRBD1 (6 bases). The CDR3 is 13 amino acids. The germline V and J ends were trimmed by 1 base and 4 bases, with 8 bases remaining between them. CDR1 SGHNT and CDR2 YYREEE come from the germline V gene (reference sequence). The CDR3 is CASSLSGAETQYF. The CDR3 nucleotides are TGTGCCAGCAGCTTGTCAGGGGCAGAGACCCAGTACTTC.

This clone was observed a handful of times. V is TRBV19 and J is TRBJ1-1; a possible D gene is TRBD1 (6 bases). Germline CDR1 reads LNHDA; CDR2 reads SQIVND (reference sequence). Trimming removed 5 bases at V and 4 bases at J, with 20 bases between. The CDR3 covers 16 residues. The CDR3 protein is CASSPMSWGAGTEAFF. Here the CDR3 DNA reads TGTGCCAGTAGTCCAATGTCATGGGGGGCTGGCACTGAAGCTTTCTTT.

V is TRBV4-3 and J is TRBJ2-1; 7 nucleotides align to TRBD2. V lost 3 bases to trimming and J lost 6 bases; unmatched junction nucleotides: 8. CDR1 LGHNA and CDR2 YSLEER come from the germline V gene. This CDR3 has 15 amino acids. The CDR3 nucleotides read TGCGCCAGCAGCCACTCAACTTCGGGGGGCAATGAGCAGTTCTTC. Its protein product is CASSHSTSGGNEQFF.

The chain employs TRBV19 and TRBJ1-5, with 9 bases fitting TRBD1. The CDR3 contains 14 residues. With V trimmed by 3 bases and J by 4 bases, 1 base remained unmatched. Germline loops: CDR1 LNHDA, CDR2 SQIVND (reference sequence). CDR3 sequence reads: CASSMTGGNQPQHF. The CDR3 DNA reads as TGTGCCAGTAGTATGACAGGGGGTAATCAGCCCCAGCATTTT.

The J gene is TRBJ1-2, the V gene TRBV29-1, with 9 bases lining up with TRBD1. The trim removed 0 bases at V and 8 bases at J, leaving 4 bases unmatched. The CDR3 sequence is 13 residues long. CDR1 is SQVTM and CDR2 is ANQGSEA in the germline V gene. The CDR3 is CSVEEGQGSGYTF. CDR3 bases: TGCAGCGTTGAAGAGGGACAGGGAAGCGGCTACACCTTC.